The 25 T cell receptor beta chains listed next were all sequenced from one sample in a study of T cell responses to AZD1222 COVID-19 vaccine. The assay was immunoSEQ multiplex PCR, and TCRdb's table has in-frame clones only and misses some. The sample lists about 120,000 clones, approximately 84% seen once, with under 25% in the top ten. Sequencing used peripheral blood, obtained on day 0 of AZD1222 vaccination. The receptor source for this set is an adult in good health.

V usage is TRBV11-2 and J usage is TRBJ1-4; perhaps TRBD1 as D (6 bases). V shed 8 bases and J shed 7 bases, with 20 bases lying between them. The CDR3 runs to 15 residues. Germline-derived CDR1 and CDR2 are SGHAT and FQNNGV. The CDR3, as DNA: TGTGCCAGCGGCTCGGGGGGGGCGTATTTTGAAAAACTGTTTTTT. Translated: CASGSGGAYFEKLFF.

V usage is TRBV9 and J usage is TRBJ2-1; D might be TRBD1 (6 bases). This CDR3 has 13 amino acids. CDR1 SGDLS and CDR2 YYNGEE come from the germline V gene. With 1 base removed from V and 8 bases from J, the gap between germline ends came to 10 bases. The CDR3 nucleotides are TGTGCCAGCAGCGTAACAGGGATCGATGAGCAGTTCTTC. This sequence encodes CASSVTGIDEQFF.

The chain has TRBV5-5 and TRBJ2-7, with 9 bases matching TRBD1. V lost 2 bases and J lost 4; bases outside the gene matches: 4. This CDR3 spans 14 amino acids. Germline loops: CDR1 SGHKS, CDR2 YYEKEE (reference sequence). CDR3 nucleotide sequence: TGTGCCAGCAGCTTTGGGACAGGGTTATACGAGCAGTACTTC. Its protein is CASSFGTGLYEQYF.

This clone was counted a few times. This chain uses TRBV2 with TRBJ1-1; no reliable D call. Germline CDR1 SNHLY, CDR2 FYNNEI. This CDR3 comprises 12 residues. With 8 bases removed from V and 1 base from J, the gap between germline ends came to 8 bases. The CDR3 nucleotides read TGTGCCAGCCTACAATGGAACACTGAAGCTTTCTTT. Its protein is CASLQWNTEAFF.

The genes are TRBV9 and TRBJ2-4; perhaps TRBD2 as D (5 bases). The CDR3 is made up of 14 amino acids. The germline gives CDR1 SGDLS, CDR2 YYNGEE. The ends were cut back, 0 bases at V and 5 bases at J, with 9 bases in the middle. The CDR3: CASSVAGSENIQYF. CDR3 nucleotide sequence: TGTGCCAGCAGCGTAGCAGGTAGCGAAAACATTCAGTACTTC. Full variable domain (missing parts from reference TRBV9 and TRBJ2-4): DSGVTQTPKHLITATGQRVTLRCSPRSGDLSVYWYQQSLDQGLQFLIQYYNGEERAKGNILERFSAQQFPDLHSELNLSSLELGDSALYFCASSVAGSENIQYFGAGTRLSVL.

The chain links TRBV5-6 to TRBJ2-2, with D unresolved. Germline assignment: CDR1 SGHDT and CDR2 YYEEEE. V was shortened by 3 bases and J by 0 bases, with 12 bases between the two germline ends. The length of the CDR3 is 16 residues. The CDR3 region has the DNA TGTGCCAGCAGCTCCCACCAACTCCCGAACACCGGGGAGCTGTTTTTT. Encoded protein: CASSSHQLPNTGELFF.

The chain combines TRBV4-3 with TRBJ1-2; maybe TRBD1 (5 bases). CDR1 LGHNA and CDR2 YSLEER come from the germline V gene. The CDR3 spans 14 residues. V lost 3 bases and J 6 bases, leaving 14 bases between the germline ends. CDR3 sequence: CASSHVTQGDGYTF. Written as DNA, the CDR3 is TGCGCCAGCAGCCATGTCACCCAGGGAGATGGCTACACCTTC.

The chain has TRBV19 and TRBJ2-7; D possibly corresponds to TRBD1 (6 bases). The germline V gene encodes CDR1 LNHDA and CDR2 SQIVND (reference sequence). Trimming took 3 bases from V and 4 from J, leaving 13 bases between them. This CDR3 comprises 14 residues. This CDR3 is CASSIRDIGYEQYF. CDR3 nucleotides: TGTGCCAGTAGTATCCGGGACATAGGATACGAGCAGTACTTC.

In nucleotides, the CDR3 is TGTGCCATCAGGACTAGCGGGAGCCAAGAGACCCAGTACTTC. Protein: CAIRTSGSQETQYF. V is TRBV10-3 and J is TRBJ2-5; 12 positions agree with TRBD2. This CDR3 is 14 amino acids long. CDR1 ENHRY and CDR2 SYGVKD come from the germline V gene. The ends lost 6 bases at V and 1 base at J; junction bases unmatched: 0.

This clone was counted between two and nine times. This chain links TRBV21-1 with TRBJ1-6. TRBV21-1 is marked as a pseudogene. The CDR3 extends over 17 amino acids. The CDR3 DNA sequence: TGTGCCAGCAGCAAAGTGACGGTTAGCTCCTATAATTCACCCCTCCACTTT. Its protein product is CASSKVTVSSYNSPLHF.

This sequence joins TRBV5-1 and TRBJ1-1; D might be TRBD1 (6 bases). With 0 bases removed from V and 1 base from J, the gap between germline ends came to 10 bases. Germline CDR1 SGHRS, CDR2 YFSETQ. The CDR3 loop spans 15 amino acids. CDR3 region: CASSLEGGRNTEAFF. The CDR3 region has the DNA TGCGCCAGCAGCTTGGAAGGGGGGAGGAACACTGAAGCTTTCTTT.

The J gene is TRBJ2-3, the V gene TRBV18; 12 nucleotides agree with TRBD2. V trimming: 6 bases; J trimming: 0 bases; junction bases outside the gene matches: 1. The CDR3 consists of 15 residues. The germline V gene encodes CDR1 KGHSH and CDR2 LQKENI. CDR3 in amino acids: CASSGLAGSTDTQYF. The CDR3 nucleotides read TGTGCCAGCTCCGGACTAGCGGGAAGCACAGATACGCAGTATTTT.

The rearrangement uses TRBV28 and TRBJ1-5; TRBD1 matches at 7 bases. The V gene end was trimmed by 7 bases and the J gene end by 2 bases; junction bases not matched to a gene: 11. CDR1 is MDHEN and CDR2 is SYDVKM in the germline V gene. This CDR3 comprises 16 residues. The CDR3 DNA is TGTGCCAGCACCCTCAACAGGGGCTTTGGCAATCAGCCCCAGCATTTT. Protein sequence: CASTLNRGFGNQPQHF.

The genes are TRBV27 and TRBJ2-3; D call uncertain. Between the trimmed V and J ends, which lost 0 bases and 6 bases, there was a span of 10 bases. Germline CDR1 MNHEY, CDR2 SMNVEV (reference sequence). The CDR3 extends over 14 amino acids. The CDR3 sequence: CASSLSNARDTQYF. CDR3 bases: TGTGCCAGCAGTTTATCGAATGCTCGGGATACGCAGTATTTT.

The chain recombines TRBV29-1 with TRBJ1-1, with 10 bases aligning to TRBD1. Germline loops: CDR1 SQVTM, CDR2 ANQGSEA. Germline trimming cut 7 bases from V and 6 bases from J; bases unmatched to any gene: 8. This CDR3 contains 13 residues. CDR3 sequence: CSGSTGGASEAFF. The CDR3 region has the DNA TGCAGCGGATCGACAGGGGGCGCATCTGAAGCTTTCTTT.

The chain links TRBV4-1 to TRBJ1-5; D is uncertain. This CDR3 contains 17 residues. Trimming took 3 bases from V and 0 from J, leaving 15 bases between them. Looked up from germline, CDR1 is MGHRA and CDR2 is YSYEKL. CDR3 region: CASSHGYARISNQPQHF. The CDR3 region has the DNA TGCGCCAGCAGCCATGGATATGCTAGGATTAGCAATCAGCCCCAGCATTTT.

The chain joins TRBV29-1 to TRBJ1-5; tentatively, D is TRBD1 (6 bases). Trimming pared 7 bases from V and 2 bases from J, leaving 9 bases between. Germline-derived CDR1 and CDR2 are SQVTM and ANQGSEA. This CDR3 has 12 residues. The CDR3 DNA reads TGCAGCGCCCGGACAGGCAATCAGCCCCAGCATTTT. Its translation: CSARTGNQPQHF.

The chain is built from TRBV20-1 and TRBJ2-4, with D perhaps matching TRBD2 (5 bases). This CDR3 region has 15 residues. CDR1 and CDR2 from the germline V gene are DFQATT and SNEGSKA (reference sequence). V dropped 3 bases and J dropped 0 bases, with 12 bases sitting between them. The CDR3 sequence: CSASRQRVAKNIQYF. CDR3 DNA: TGCAGTGCTAGTCGGCAGAGGGTAGCCAAAAACATTCAGTACTTC.

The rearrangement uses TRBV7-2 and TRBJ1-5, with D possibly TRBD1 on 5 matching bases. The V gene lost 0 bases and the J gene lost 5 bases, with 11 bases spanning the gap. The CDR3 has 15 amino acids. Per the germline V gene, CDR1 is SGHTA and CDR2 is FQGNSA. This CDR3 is CASSLAGRRDQPQHF. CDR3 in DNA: TGTGCCAGCAGCTTAGCGGGGCGAAGGGATCAGCCCCAGCATTTT. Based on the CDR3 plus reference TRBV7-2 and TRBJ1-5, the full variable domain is GAGVSQSPSNKVTEKGKDVELRCDPISGHTALYWYRQSLGQGLEFLIYFQGNSAPDKSGLPSDRFSAERTGGSVSTLTIQRTQQEDSAVYLCASSLAGRRDQPQHFGDGTRLSIL.

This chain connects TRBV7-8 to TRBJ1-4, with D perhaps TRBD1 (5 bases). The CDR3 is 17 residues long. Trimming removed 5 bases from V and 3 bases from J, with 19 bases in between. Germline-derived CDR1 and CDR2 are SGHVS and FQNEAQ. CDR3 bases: TGTGCCAGCAGCCGACCCAAAAGTTGGGGGGCTAATGAAAAACTGTTTTTT. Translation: CASSRPKSWGANEKLFF.

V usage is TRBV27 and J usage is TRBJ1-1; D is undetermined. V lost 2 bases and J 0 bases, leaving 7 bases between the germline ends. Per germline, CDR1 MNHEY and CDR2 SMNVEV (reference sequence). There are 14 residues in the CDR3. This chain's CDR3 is CASSLRLMNTEAFF. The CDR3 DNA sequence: TGTGCCAGCAGTTTACGGCTTATGAACACTGAAGCTTTCTTT.

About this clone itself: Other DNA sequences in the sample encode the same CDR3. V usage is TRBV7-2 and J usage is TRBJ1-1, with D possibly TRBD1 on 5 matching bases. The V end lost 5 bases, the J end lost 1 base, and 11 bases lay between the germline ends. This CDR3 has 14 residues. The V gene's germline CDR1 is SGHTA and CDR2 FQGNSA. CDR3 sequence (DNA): TGTGCCAGCAGCCCCGGGGCGGCGAACACTGAAGCTTTCTTT. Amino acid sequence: CASSPGAANTEAFF.

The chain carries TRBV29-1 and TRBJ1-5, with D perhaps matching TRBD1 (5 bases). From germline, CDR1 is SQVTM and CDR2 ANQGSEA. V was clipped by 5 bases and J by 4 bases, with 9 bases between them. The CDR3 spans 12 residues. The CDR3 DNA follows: TGCAGCGTTTTAGAGGGGAATCAGCCCCAGCATTTT. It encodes CSVLEGNQPQHF.

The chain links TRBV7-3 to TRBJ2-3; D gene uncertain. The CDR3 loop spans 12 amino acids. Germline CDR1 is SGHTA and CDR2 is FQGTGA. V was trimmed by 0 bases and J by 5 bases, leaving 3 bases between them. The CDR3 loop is CASSLTGDTQYF. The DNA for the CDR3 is TGTGCCAGCAGCTTAACGGGAGATACGCAGTATTTT. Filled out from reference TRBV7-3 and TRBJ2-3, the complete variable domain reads GAGVSQTPSNKVTEKGKYVELRCDPISGHTALYWYRQSLGQGPEFLIYFQGTGAADDSGLPNDRFFAVRPEGSVSTLKIQRTERGDSAVYLCASSLTGDTQYFGPGTRLTVL.

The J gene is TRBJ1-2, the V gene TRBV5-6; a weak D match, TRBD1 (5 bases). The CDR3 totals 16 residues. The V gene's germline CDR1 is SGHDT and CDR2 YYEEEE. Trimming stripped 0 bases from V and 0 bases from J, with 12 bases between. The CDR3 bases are TGTGCCAGCAGCTTGGTGTTGGGGGTTGCTAACTATGGCTACACCTTC. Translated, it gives CASSLVLGVANYGYTF. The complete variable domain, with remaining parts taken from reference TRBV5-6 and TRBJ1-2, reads DAGVTQSPTHLIKTRGQQVTLRCSPKSGHDTVSWYQQALGQGPQFIFQYYEEEERQRGNFPDRFSGHQFPNYSSELNVNALLLGDSALYLCASSLVLGVANYGYTFGSGTRLTVV.